Listed here are 7 T cell receptor beta chains from one sample, sequenced in a study of Ad26.COV2.S vaccination and SARS-CoV-2 variants. The table came from immunoSEQ multiplex PCR; TCRdb's copy has only in-frame clones and leaves some out. The table lists 300,000 to 350,000 clones, around 89% of them singletons. Treatment given: some 20 received Ad26.COV2.S at low or high dose, single or two shots; several received placebo; per-sample allocation not given. Material that was analyzed had been drawn on day 63 after the first vaccine or placebo injection. The sample in question was peripheral blood, obtained in a trial of Ad26.COV2.S vaccine versus placebo. The receptors stem from a person between 18 and 65 years old who received the Ad26.COV2.S COVID-19 vaccine or a placebo.

The chain links TRBV7-3 to TRBJ2-1, with 7 positions matching TRBD2. The CDR3 runs to 14 residues. The V gene end was trimmed by 4 bases and the J gene end by 5 bases; junction bases not matched to a gene: 5. Germline CDR1 SGHTA, CDR2 FQGTGA. CDR3 sequence (DNA): TGTGCCAGCAGCTCCCAGGGAGGGGACAATGAGCAGTTCTTC. Protein sequence: CASSSQGGDNEQFF. Looking up the rest from reference TRBV7-3 and TRBJ2-1 gives the full variable domain: GAGVSQTPSNKVTEKGKYVELRCDPISGHTALYWYRQSLGQGPEFLIYFQGTGAADDSGLPNDRFFAVRPEGSVSTLKIQRTERGDSAVYLCASSSQGGDNEQFFGPGTRLTVL.

This sequence joins TRBV5-4 and TRBJ2-1, with a tentative D call TRBD2 (7 bases). Germline V gene lookup returns CDR1 SGHNT and CDR2 YYREEE (reference sequence). This CDR3 is built from 16 residues. Trimming stripped 0 bases from V and 3 bases from J, with 13 bases between. CDR3 DNA: TGTGCCAGCAGCTTGGCCGGGGGGCCAGTCTACAATGAGCAGTTCTTC. This gives the protein CASSLAGGPVYNEQFF.

The chain has TRBV2 and TRBJ2-7; 8 nucleotides line up with TRBD1. CDR1 is SNHLY and CDR2 is FYNNEI in the germline V gene. The CDR3 spans 12 residues. Trimming at V came to 8 bases and at J to 5 bases, leaving 5 bases not matched to a gene. CDR3 in amino acids: CASGQGIHEQYF. In DNA form, the CDR3 reads TGTGCCAGCGGACAGGGAATCCACGAGCAGTACTTC.

The genes are TRBV18 and TRBJ1-3, with D possibly being TRBD1 (6 bases). The V gene lost 3 bases and the J gene lost 0 bases, with 9 bases spanning the gap. The CDR3 consists of 15 residues. Germline values: CDR1 KGHSH, CDR2 LQKENI. CDR3 sequence (DNA): TGTGCCAGCTCACCGGACAGTAGCTCTGGAAACACCATATATTTT. Translation: CASSPDSSSGNTIYF.

This chain connects TRBV7-2 to TRBJ2-4; TRBD1 matches at 9 bases. The V gene's germline CDR1 is SGHTA and CDR2 FQGNSA. J lost 1 base, V lost 3 bases, and 7 bases had no gene match. The CDR3 is 17 amino acids. The DNA of the CDR3 is TGTGCCAGCAGCTTGGTAGGACAGGGGAGGGCCAAAAACATTCAGTACTTC. It yields the protein CASSLVGQGRAKNIQYF.

V gene TRBV27 combines with J gene TRBJ1-1; 7 bases are a match to TRBD1. There are 17 residues in the CDR3. Unmatched junction bases numbered 17, after V lost 6 bases and J lost 4 bases. The germline V gene has CDR1 MNHEY and CDR2 SMNVEV (reference sequence). Here the CDR3 DNA reads TGTGCCAGCAGCTTCTCAGGGGGGATTAGGGGGTCCACTGAAGCTTTCTTT. Its protein is CASSFSGGIRGSTEAFF.

The V and J genes are TRBV28 and TRBJ1-1, with D tentatively TRBD1 (5 bases). CDR1 and CDR2 from the germline V gene are MDHEN and SYDVKM. The V end lost 0 bases, the J end lost 6 bases, and 5 bases lay between the germline ends. The CDR3 has 12 amino acids. The CDR3 bases are TGTGCCAGCAGTTTATGGGGGGCTGAAGCTTTCTTT. Encoded protein: CASSLWGAEAFF.